This TCR beta chain was sequenced for a study of OX40 agonist ivuxolimab in advanced cancers. About the research overall: Ivuxolimab was administered intravenously to patients at 0.01 to 10 mg/kg every 2 weeks.

Findings of the study overall: In the 0.1-3.0 mg/kg groups, partial responders showed among the lowest expansion. At 0.1 to 3.0 mg/kg and by week 6, CD4+ and CD8+ T cells in the blood had expanded clonally.

The CDR3 contains 16 residues. Germline CDR1 is SGHVS and CDR2 is FQNEAQ. Trimming took off 1 base at V and 8 bases at J, with 18 bases between the two ends. As for this clone: As yet, its antigen is unknown.

Measured with immunoSEQ multiplex PCR; TCRdb has only the in-frame clones, and not every one. The sample has 60,000 to 100,000 clones, approximately 90% seen once. Blood specimens came from baseline, cycle 4 day 1, and cycle 7 day 1. This clonotype was obtained from an adult with an advanced solid tumor such as melanoma, head and neck, liver or kidney cancer. The specimen comprised CD4+ or CD8+ T cells sorted from blood, sampled in a trial of the OX40 agonist ivuxolimab. The gene calls are TRBV7-8 and TRBJ2-1; D uncertain. DNA of the CDR3: TGTGCCAGCAGCTTAGACCCAATTCTCCTTTCTCATGAGCAGTTCTTC. It translates to CASSLDPILLSHEQFF. Full variable domain (missing parts from reference TRBV7-8 and TRBJ2-1): GAGVSQSPRYKVAKRGQDVALRCDPISGHVSLFWYQQALGQGPEFLTYFQNEAQLDKSGLPSDRFFAERPEGSVSTLKIQRTQQEDSAVYLCASSLDPILLSHEQFFGPGTRLTVL.